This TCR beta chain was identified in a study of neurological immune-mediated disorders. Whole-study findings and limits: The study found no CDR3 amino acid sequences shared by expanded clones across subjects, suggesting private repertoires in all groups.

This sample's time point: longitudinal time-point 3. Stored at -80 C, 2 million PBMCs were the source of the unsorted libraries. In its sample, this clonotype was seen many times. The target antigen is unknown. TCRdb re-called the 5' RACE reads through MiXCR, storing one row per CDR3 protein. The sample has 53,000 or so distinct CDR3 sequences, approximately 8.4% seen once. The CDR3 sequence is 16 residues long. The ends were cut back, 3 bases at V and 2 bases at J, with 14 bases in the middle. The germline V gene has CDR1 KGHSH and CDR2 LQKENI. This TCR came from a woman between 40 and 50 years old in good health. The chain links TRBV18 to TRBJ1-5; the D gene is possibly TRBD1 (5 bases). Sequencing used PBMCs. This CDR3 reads CASSPAPGGGNQPQHF. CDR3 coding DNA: TGTGCCAGCTCACCCGCGCCTGGGGGGGGCAATCAGCCCCAGCATTTT.